The source of this T cell receptor beta chain is a study of T cell repertoires in cytomegalovirus infection. Study-wide results and caveats: Ex vivo responses were dominated by HLA-C-restricted CMV-specific TCR beta clonotypes.

TCRdb re-analysed the reads in MiXCR, keeping a single row per CDR3 protein. Of approximately 73,000 distinct CDR3 sequences in the sample, 40% were seen once. Notes on this clonotype: The antigen remains undetermined.

Trimming pared 0 bases from V and 2 bases from J, leaving 7 bases between. CDR1 is SGHNT, CDR2 YYREEE, per germline (reference sequence). CDR3 length equals 14 residues. This chain uses TRBV5-4 with TRBJ2-3; D ambiguous. This TCR was recovered from a human donor in good health (CMV status not recorded). Some clones in this sample may be carry-over from other donors' samples. Source: CD8+ T cells from cultured PBMCs, taken from culture after CMV antigen stimulation. DNA of the CDR3: TGTGCCAGCAGCTTGGAGGTTGACACAGATACGCAGTATTTT. This gives the protein CASSLEVDTDTQYF.